These T cell receptor beta chains were read from a single sample in a study of blood T cell repertoires in COVID-19. Libraries were prepared by immunoSEQ multiplex PCR; TCRdb keeps only in-frame clonotypes and omits some of them. The sample includes roughly 120,000 clones, roughly 86% of them seen just once. Sequencing used peripheral blood. The source is a man aged 35-49 years with acute or convalescent COVID-19. Both conserved end residues are part of each CDR3. A D gene is named only where the DNA matches it firmly. The size entry is marked missing in some rows and otherwise reads once, few, many or a size class.

j_gene: TRBJ1-2; d_gene: NA; abundance: NA; v_gene: TRBV19; len: 13; CDR3nt: TGTGCCAGTAGTATCAGCGGACTGGGGGGCTACACCTTC; CDR3aa: CASSISGLGGYTF
j_gene: TRBJ2-5; d_gene: TRBD1; abundance: NA; v_gene: TRBV25-1; len: 15; CDR3nt: TGTGCCAGCAGTGTCCCGACAGGGGGACCCGAGACCCAGTACTTC; CDR3aa: CASSVPTGGPETQYF
j_gene: TRBJ1-1; d_gene: TRBD1; abundance: NA; v_gene: TRBV12-3/TRBV12-4; len: 13; CDR3nt: TGTGCCAGCAGAAGAGACAGGGGCACTGAAGCTTTCTTT; CDR3aa: CASRRDRGTEAFF
j_gene: TRBJ1-5; d_gene: NA; abundance: NA; v_gene: TRBV19; len: 15; CDR3nt: TGTGCCAGTAAGACCGGGACAACGAGCAATCAGCCCCAGCATTTT; CDR3aa: CASKTGTTSNQPQHF
j_gene: TRBJ1-3; d_gene: NA; abundance: NA; v_gene: TRBV11-2; len: 16; CDR3nt: TGTGCCAGCAGCTCCCCACGGGAACGAGGTGGAAACACCATATATTTT; CDR3aa: CASSSPRERGGNTIYF
j_gene: TRBJ1-2; d_gene: NA; abundance: many; v_gene: TRBV7-2; len: 15; CDR3nt: TGTGCCAGCAGCTTGGGGGCTGCACAGAACTATGGCTACACCTTC; CDR3aa: CASSLGAAQNYGYTF
j_gene: TRBJ2-1; d_gene: TRBD2; abundance: NA; v_gene: TRBV7-2; len: 15; CDR3nt: TGTGCCAGCAGCCGGACACTAGCGGGGAACAATGAGCAGTTCTTC; CDR3aa: CASSRTLAGNNEQFF
j_gene: TRBJ1-2; d_gene: NA; abundance: NA; v_gene: TRBV9; len: 15; CDR3nt: TGTGCCAGCAGCGTAGACCTGTCTTTGAATCGGGGCTACACCTTC; CDR3aa: CASSVDLSLNRGYTF
j_gene: TRBJ1-1; d_gene: TRBD1; abundance: NA; v_gene: TRBV7-9; len: 15; CDR3nt: TGTGCCAGCAGCCTCCGACAGGGATATTCCTCTGAAGCTTTCTTT; CDR3aa: CASSLRQGYSSEAFF
j_gene: TRBJ1-1; d_gene: NA; abundance: NA; v_gene: TRBV15; len: 13; CDR3nt: TGTGCCACCAGTCCCCGGACAGAGACTGAAGCTTTCTTT; CDR3aa: CATSPRTETEAFF
j_gene: TRBJ2-7; d_gene: TRBD1; abundance: NA; v_gene: TRBV9; len: 14; CDR3nt: TGTGCCAGCAGCGTAGGGACAGGGAACTACGAGCAGTACTTC; CDR3aa: CASSVGTGNYEQYF
j_gene: TRBJ1-3; d_gene: NA; abundance: NA; v_gene: TRBV5-1; len: 16; CDR3nt: TGCGCCAGCAGCTTGGAGTCCGTTAGCTCTGGAAACACCATATATTTT; CDR3aa: CASSLESVSSGNTIYF
j_gene: TRBJ1-3; d_gene: TRBD1; abundance: NA; v_gene: TRBV3-1/TRBV3-2; len: 14; CDR3nt: TGTGCCAGCACCTGGGACAGGGAAGGAAACACCATATATTTT; CDR3aa: CASTWDREGNTIYF
j_gene: TRBJ2-7; d_gene: TRBD1; abundance: NA; v_gene: TRBV6-5; len: 14; CDR3nt: TGTGCCAGCAGTTACAAACAGGGGATCGACGAGCAGTACTTC; CDR3aa: CASSYKQGIDEQYF
j_gene: TRBJ1-3; d_gene: TRBD1; abundance: NA; v_gene: TRBV11-2; len: 14; CDR3nt: TGTGCCAGCAGTTCACAGGGGGACGGAAACACCATATATTTT; CDR3aa: CASSSQGDGNTIYF
j_gene: TRBJ2-5; d_gene: TRBD2; abundance: NA; v_gene: TRBV9; len: 16; CDR3nt: TGTGCCAGCAGCGTACTCCCGGGACTAGCAAGGGAGACCCAGTACTTC; CDR3aa: CASSVLPGLARETQYF
j_gene: TRBJ1-2; d_gene: TRBD1; abundance: NA; v_gene: TRBV7-2; len: 15; CDR3nt: TGTGCCAGCAGCACGCGGACAGGGGGCAGGGGTGGCTACACCTTC; CDR3aa: CASSTRTGGRGGYTF
j_gene: TRBJ1-1; d_gene: TRBD1; abundance: NA; v_gene: TRBV27; len: 15; CDR3nt: TGTGCCAGCAGTTTACGGAGGACAGGGGGCACTGAAGCTTTCTTT; CDR3aa: CASSLRRTGGTEAFF
j_gene: TRBJ1-1; d_gene: NA; abundance: NA; v_gene: TRBV7-8; len: 12; CDR3nt: TGTGCCAGCAGCAGCCGGAACACTGAAGCTTTCTTT; CDR3aa: CASSSRNTEAFF
j_gene: TRBJ1-2; d_gene: TRBD1; abundance: NA; v_gene: TRBV5-1; len: 13; CDR3nt: TGCGCCAGCAGCTTCGCAGGGGGAAATGGCTACACCTTC; CDR3aa: CASSFAGGNGYTF
j_gene: TRBJ2-1; d_gene: TRBD2; abundance: NA; v_gene: TRBV7-2; len: 16; CDR3nt: TGTGCCAGCAGCTTAGCGGGGGCGGGAGGGTTCAATGAGCAGTTCTTC; CDR3aa: CASSLAGAGGFNEQFF
j_gene: TRBJ2-1; d_gene: TRBD2; abundance: NA; v_gene: TRBV7-9; len: 16; CDR3nt: TGTGCCAGCAGCACAAAGGCCCTAGCGGGAGAAAATGAGCAGTTCTTC; CDR3aa: CASSTKALAGENEQFF
j_gene: TRBJ2-1; d_gene: TRBD1; abundance: NA; v_gene: TRBV4-3; len: 14; CDR3nt: TGCGCCAGCAGCCAAGAAAGGGGGCTCGTTGAGCAGTTCTTC; CDR3aa: CASSQERGLVEQFF
j_gene: TRBJ1-1; d_gene: NA; abundance: NA; v_gene: TRBV5-1; len: 15; CDR3nt: TGCGCCAGCAGCTTGGCGGGGGGGATGAACACTGAAGCTTTCTTT; CDR3aa: CASSLAGGMNTEAFF
j_gene: TRBJ2-5; d_gene: TRBD2; abundance: NA; v_gene: TRBV28; len: 16; CDR3nt: TGTGCCACACTGGTCCTAGCGGGGGCGTACCAAGAGACCCAGTACTTC; CDR3aa: CATLVLAGAYQETQYF
j_gene: TRBJ1-1; d_gene: NA; abundance: NA; v_gene: TRBV3-1/TRBV3-2; len: 14; CDR3nt: TGTGCCAGCAGCCGCCAGGGGTTCCAGACTGAAGCTTTCTTT; CDR3aa: CASSRQGFQTEAFF
j_gene: TRBJ1-2; d_gene: TRBD1; abundance: NA; v_gene: TRBV10-3; len: 16; CDR3nt: TGTGCCATCAGTGCCCTACAGGGGAAGTCTGGTGCTGGCTACACCTTC; CDR3aa: CAISALQGKSGAGYTF
j_gene: TRBJ2-7; d_gene: TRBD2; abundance: NA; v_gene: TRBV5-1; len: 15; CDR3nt: TGCGCCAGCAGCTTGATGAGCGGGGTTACCTACGAGCAGTACTTC; CDR3aa: CASSLMSGVTYEQYF
j_gene: TRBJ2-1; d_gene: TRBD1; abundance: once; v_gene: TRBV27; len: 15; CDR3nt: TGTGCCAGCAGGCCCGGGACAGGGGTTTACAATGAGCAGTTCTTC; CDR3aa: CASRPGTGVYNEQFF
j_gene: TRBJ1-5; d_gene: TRBD1; abundance: NA; v_gene: TRBV9; len: 14; CDR3nt: TGTGCCAGCAGCCAGGGACAGGGAAATCAGCCCCAGCATTTT; CDR3aa: CASSQGQGNQPQHF
j_gene: TRBJ1-3; d_gene: NA; abundance: NA; v_gene: TRBV4-3; len: 14; CDR3nt: TGCGCCAGCAGCCAAGAGGGCAGAGGAAACACCATATATTTT; CDR3aa: CASSQEGRGNTIYF
j_gene: TRBJ1-2; d_gene: TRBD1; abundance: NA; v_gene: TRBV2; len: 16; CDR3nt: TGTGCCAGCAGTGCCTTGGACAGGGACATTAACTATGGCTACACCTTC; CDR3aa: CASSALDRDINYGYTF
j_gene: TRBJ1-2; d_gene: TRBD1; abundance: once; v_gene: TRBV3-1/TRBV3-2; len: 15; CDR3nt: TGTGCCAGCAGCCCTCCGGGACAGGGGGCGTTTGGCTACACCTTC; CDR3aa: CASSPPGQGAFGYTF
j_gene: TRBJ1-6; d_gene: TRBD1; abundance: NA; v_gene: TRBV9; len: 15; CDR3nt: TGTGCCAGCAGCGGAACCGGGACAGAAAATTCACCCCTCCACTTT; CDR3aa: CASSGTGTENSPLHF
j_gene: TRBJ2-2; d_gene: NA; abundance: NA; v_gene: TRBV7-6; len: 15; CDR3nt: TGTGCCAGCAGCCCTATCGACAGGGAGGTCGGGGAGCTGTTTTTT; CDR3aa: CASSPIDREVGELFF
j_gene: TRBJ1-4; d_gene: NA; abundance: NA; v_gene: TRBV7-9; len: 11; CDR3nt: TGTGCCAGCAGCCGGGACGGGGGACTGTTTTTT; CDR3aa: CASSRDGGLFF
j_gene: TRBJ1-2; d_gene: NA; abundance: NA; v_gene: TRBV29-1; len: 13; CDR3nt: TGCAGCGTCATACAGGGTGAGGGCTATGGCTACACCTTC; CDR3aa: CSVIQGEGYGYTF
j_gene: TRBJ2-2; d_gene: TRBD2; abundance: NA; v_gene: TRBV5-1; len: 17; CDR3nt: TGCGCCAGCAGCTTGCCCCCTAGCGGACAAAACACCGGGGAGCTGTTTTTT; CDR3aa: CASSLPPSGQNTGELFF
j_gene: TRBJ2-5; d_gene: TRBD2; abundance: NA; v_gene: TRBV7-3; len: 15; CDR3nt: TGTGCCAGCAGTCCCCAGGGGACTAGCGGAGAGACCCAGTACTTC; CDR3aa: CASSPQGTSGETQYF
j_gene: TRBJ2-3; d_gene: TRBD2; abundance: NA; v_gene: TRBV9; len: 16; CDR3nt: TGTGCCAGCAGCGTCGGGACTACCTCTAGCACAGATACGCAGTATTTT; CDR3aa: CASSVGTTSSTDTQYF
j_gene: TRBJ1-1; d_gene: TRBD1; abundance: NA; v_gene: TRBV18; len: 17; CDR3nt: TGTGCCAGCTCGTCGTCCGGGACAGGGGTTTTGAACACTGAAGCTTTCTTT; CDR3aa: CASSSSGTGVLNTEAFF
j_gene: TRBJ1-5; d_gene: TRBD1; abundance: NA; v_gene: TRBV30; len: 13; CDR3nt: TGTGCCTGGAGTGGACAGGGAGGTCAGCCCCAGCATTTT; CDR3aa: CAWSGQGGQPQHF
j_gene: TRBJ1-1; d_gene: NA; abundance: once; v_gene: TRBV9; len: 14; CDR3nt: TGTGCCAGCAGCACCCAAGGTATAGGGGCTGAAGCTTTCTTT; CDR3aa: CASSTQGIGAEAFF
j_gene: TRBJ1-1; d_gene: NA; abundance: NA; v_gene: TRBV6-2/TRBV6-3; len: 14; CDR3nt: TGTGCCAGCAGCTTACCTCAAGGGAGGACTGAAGCTTTCTTT; CDR3aa: CASSLPQGRTEAFF
j_gene: TRBJ1-5; d_gene: TRBD1; abundance: NA; v_gene: TRBV7-6; len: 16; CDR3nt: TGTGCCAGCAGCTTAGGACAGGGAAGGCACAATCAGCCCCAGCATTTT; CDR3aa: CASSLGQGRHNQPQHF
j_gene: TRBJ2-1; d_gene: TRBD2; abundance: NA; v_gene: TRBV7-7; len: 15; CDR3nt: TGTGCCAGCAGCTTATCCGCGGGAGGGGCAAATGAGCAGTTCTTC; CDR3aa: CASSLSAGGANEQFF
j_gene: TRBJ2-5; d_gene: TRBD2; abundance: few; v_gene: TRBV5-7; len: 16; CDR3nt: TGTGCCAGCAGCGTCCTAGCGGGAGTCTACCAAGAGACCCAGTACTTC; CDR3aa: CASSVLAGVYQETQYF
j_gene: TRBJ2-2; d_gene: TRBD2; abundance: few; v_gene: TRBV5-1; len: 15; CDR3nt: TGCGCCAGCAGCTTGGAACTAGCGGGCGCCGGGGAGCTGTTTTTT; CDR3aa: CASSLELAGAGELFF
j_gene: TRBJ2-2; d_gene: NA; abundance: NA; v_gene: TRBV27; len: 15; CDR3nt: TGTGCCAGCAGTCCAGGACAGTACTCCACCGGGGAGCTGTTTTTT; CDR3aa: CASSPGQYSTGELFF
j_gene: TRBJ1-5; d_gene: TRBD1; abundance: NA; v_gene: TRBV6-1; len: 16; CDR3nt: TGTGCCAGCAGTGAAGCGGGGACAGGGGTACGGCAGCCCCAGCATTTT; CDR3aa: CASSEAGTGVRQPQHF
j_gene: TRBJ2-7; d_gene: TRBD1; abundance: NA; v_gene: TRBV18; len: 16; CDR3nt: TGTGCCAGCTCACCTGTACCGGGACAGGGGGTCTACGAGCAGTACTTC; CDR3aa: CASSPVPGQGVYEQYF
j_gene: TRBJ2-7; d_gene: NA; abundance: NA; v_gene: TRBV5-1; len: 13; CDR3nt: TGCGCCAGCAGCTTGACAGGGAATTACGAGCAGTACTTC; CDR3aa: CASSLTGNYEQYF
j_gene: TRBJ1-1; d_gene: TRBD1; abundance: NA; v_gene: TRBV5-4; len: 15; CDR3nt: TGTGCCAGCAACTTAGGGGACAGGGGGGGGACTGAAGCTTTCTTT; CDR3aa: CASNLGDRGGTEAFF
j_gene: TRBJ2-1; d_gene: TRBD2; abundance: once; v_gene: TRBV7-2; len: 15; CDR3nt: TGTGCCAGCAGCTTGGGAGCGGGGGGGGCCAATGAGCAGTTCTTC; CDR3aa: CASSLGAGGANEQFF
j_gene: TRBJ1-3; d_gene: NA; abundance: NA; v_gene: TRBV9; len: 18; CDR3nt: TGTGCCAGCAGCGAGGGGGAGACACGGGCCTCCGCTGGAAACACCATATATTTT; CDR3aa: CASSEGETRASAGNTIYF
j_gene: TRBJ1-3; d_gene: TRBD1; abundance: NA; v_gene: TRBV5-1; len: 14; CDR3nt: TGCGCCAGCAGCTCCGGGACAGGTGGAAACACCATATATTTT; CDR3aa: CASSSGTGGNTIYF
j_gene: TRBJ1-3; d_gene: TRBD1; abundance: NA; v_gene: TRBV11-2; len: 15; CDR3nt: TGTGCCAGCAGCTTAGGTGCGGGACAGGGAAACACCATATATTTT; CDR3aa: CASSLGAGQGNTIYF
j_gene: TRBJ2-1; d_gene: TRBD2; abundance: NA; v_gene: TRBV6-4; len: 16; CDR3nt: TGTGCCAGCAGTGTGACTAGCGGGAGGACATACAATGAGCAGTTCTTC; CDR3aa: CASSVTSGRTYNEQFF
j_gene: TRBJ1-5; d_gene: TRBD1; abundance: NA; v_gene: TRBV7-8; len: 17; CDR3nt: TGTGCCAGCAGCTTCGGGGGACAGGGGAATAGCAATCAGCCCCAGCATTTT; CDR3aa: CASSFGGQGNSNQPQHF